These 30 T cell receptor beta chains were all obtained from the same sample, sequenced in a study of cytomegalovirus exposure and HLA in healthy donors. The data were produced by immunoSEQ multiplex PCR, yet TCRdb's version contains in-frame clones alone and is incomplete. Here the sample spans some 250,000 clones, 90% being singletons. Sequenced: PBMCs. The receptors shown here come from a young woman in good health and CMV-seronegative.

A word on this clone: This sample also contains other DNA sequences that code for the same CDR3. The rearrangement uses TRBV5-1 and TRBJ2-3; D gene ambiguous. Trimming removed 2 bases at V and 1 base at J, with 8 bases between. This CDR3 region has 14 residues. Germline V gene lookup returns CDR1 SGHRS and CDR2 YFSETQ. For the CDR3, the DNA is TGCGCCAGCAGCTTAGCAGGTGGCACAGATACGCAGTATTTT. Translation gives CASSLAGGTDTQYF.

The CDR3 spells CASSFLNGNQPQHF. For the CDR3, the DNA is TGTGCCAGCAGTTTTCTAAACGGGAATCAGCCCCAGCATTTT. V is TRBV28 and J is TRBJ1-5; D not certain. Germline CDR1 is MDHEN and CDR2 is SYDVKM. CDR3 length equals 14 residues. With 3 bases removed from V and 4 bases from J, the gap between germline ends came to 10 bases. The whole variable domain, remainder taken from reference TRBV28 and TRBJ1-5, is DVKVTQSSRYLVKRTGEKVFLECVQDMDHENMFWYRQDPGLGLRLIYFSYDVKMKEKGDIPEGYSVSREKKERFSLILESASTNQTSMYLCASSFLNGNQPQHFGDGTRLSIL.

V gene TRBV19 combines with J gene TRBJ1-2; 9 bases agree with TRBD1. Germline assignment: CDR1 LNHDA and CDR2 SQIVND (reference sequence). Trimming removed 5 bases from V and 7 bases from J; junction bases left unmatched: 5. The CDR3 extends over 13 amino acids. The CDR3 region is CASSSQGAVGYTF. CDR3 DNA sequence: TGTGCCAGTAGTTCACAGGGGGCGGTTGGCTACACCTTC.

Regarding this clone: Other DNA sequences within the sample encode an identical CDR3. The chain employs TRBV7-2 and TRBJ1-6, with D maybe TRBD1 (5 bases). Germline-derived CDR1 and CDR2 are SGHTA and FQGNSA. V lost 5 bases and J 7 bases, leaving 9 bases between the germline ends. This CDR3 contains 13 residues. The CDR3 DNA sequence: TGTGCCAGCAGCCGTGACAGAAATTCACCCCTCCACTTT. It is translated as CASSRDRNSPLHF.

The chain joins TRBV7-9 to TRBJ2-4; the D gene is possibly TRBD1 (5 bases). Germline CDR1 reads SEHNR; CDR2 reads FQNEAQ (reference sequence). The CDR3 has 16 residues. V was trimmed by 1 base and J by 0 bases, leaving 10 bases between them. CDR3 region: CASSLEDTLAKNIQYF. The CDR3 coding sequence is TGTGCCAGCAGCTTAGAGGACACCCTAGCCAAAAACATTCAGTACTTC.

In DNA form, the CDR3 reads TGTGCCAGTGCGGGGGCCCAAGAGACCCAGTACTTC. Amino acids: CASAGAQETQYF. This chain joins TRBV27 and TRBJ2-5, with a weak D call TRBD2 (7 bases). The germline gives CDR1 MNHEY, CDR2 SMNVEV (reference sequence). The germline V and J ends were trimmed by 9 bases and 1 base, with 9 bases remaining between them. The CDR3 extends over 12 amino acids.

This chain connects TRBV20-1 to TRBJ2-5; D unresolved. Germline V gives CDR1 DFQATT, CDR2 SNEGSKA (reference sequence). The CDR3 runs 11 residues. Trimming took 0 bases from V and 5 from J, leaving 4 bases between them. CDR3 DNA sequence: TGCAGTGCTAGAGATATCGAGACCCAGTACTTC. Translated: CSARDIETQYF.

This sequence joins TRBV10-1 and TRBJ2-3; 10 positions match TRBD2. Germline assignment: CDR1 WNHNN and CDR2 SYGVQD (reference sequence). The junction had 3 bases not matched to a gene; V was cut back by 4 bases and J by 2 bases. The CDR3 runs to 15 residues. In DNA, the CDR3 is TGCGCCAGCAGTGTGGGACTAGCGCCCACAGATACGCAGTATTTT. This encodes CASSVGLAPTDTQYF.

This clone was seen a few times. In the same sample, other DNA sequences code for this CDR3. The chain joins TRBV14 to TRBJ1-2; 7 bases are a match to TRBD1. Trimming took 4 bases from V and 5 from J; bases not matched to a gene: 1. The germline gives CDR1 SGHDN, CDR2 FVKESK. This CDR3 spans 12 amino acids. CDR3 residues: CASSPTGYGYTF. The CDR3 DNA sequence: TGTGCCAGCAGCCCGACAGGGTATGGCTACACCTTC.

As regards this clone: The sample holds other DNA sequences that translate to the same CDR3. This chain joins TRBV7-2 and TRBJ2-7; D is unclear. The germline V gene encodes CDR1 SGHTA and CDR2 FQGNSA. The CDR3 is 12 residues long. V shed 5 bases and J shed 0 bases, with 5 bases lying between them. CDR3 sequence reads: CASSLSSYEQYF. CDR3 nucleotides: TGTGCCAGCAGCCTAAGCTCCTACGAGCAGTACTTC.

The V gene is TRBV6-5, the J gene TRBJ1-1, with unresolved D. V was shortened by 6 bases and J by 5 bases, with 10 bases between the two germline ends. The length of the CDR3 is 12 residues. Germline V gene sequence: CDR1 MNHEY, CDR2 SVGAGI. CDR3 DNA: TGTGCCAGCAGCCCAACATGGACTGAAGCTTTCTTT. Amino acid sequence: CASSPTWTEAFF.

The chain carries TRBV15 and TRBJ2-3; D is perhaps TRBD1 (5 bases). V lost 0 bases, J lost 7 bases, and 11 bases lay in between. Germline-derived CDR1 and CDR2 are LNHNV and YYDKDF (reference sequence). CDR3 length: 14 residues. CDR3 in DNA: TGTGCCACCAGCAGAGATAAGGGGTTAAATACGCAGTATTTT. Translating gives CATSRDKGLNTQYF.

The CDR3 spells CASSVTGEATGELFF. The CDR3 nucleotides read TGTGCCAGCAGCGTCACAGGGGAGGCCACCGGGGAGCTGTTTTTT. The chain joins TRBV9 to TRBJ2-2; a possible D gene is TRBD1 (7 bases). The CDR3 contains 15 residues. The V gene's germline CDR1 is SGDLS and CDR2 YYNGEE. V lost 2 bases to trimming and J lost 4 bases, with 12 bases between them.

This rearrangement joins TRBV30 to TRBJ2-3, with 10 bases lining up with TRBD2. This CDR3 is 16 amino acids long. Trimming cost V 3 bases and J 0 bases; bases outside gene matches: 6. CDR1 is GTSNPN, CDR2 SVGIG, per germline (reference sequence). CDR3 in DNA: TGTGCCTGGAGGGGGTTACTAGCGGGGAGCACAGATACGCAGTATTTT. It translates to CAWRGLLAGSTDTQYF.

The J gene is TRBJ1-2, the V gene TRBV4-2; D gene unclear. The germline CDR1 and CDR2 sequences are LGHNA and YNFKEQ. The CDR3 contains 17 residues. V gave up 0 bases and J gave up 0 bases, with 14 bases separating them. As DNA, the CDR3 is TGTGCCAGCAGCCAAGAAAAAAGGGAGCTAGCTAACTATGGCTACACCTTC. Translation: CASSQEKRELANYGYTF.

CDR3 in amino acids: CAWKGSHRAPSDTEAFF. CDR3 DNA: TGTGCCTGGAAGGGGTCCCACAGGGCTCCTTCAGACACTGAAGCTTTCTTT. This chain links TRBV30 with TRBJ1-1; D is possibly TRBD1 (6 bases). The CDR3 is 17 amino acids. Germline loops: CDR1 GTSNPN, CDR2 SVGIG (reference sequence). Trimming left V 4 bases short and J 3 bases short, with 24 bases between.

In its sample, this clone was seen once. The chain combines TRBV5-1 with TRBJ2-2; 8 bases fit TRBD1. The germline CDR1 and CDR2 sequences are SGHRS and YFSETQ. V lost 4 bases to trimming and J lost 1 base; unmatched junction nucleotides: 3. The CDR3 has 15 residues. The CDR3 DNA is TGCGCCAGCAGCCTAGGGACAGGGAACACCGGGGAGCTGTTTTTT. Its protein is CASSLGTGNTGELFF.

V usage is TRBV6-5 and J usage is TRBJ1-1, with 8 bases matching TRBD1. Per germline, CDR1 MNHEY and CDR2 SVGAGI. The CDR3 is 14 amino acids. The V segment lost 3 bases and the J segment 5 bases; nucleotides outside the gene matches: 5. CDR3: CASSYQGARTEAFF. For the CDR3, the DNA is TGTGCCAGCAGTTATCAGGGGGCGCGGACTGAAGCTTTCTTT.

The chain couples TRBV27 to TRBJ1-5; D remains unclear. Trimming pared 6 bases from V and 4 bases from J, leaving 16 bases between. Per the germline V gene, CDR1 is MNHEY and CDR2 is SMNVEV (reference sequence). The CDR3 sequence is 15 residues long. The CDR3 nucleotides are TGTGCCAGCAGCCCCCAGATCCGGGGTAATCAGCCCCAGCATTTT. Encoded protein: CASSPQIRGNQPQHF.

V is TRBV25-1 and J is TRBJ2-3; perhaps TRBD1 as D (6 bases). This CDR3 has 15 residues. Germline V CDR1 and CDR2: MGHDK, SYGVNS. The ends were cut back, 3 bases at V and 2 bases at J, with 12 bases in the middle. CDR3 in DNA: TGTGCCAGCAGTGAGGTTGGGACATCCACAGATACGCAGTATTTT. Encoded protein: CASSEVGTSTDTQYF.

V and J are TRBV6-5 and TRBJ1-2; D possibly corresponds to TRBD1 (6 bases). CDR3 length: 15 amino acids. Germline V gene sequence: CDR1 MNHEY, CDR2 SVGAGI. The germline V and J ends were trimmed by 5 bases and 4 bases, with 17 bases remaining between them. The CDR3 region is CASSPGTGTSYGYTF. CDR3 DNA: TGTGCCAGCAGTCCCGGTACCGGGACAAGCTATGGCTACACCTTC.

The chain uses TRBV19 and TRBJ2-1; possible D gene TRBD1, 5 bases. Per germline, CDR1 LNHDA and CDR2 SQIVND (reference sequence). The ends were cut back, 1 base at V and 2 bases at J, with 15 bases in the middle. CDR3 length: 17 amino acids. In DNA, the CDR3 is TGTGCCAGTAGTATAGGGCTTCGCGACAGTACCTACAATGAGCAGTTCTTC. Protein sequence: CASSIGLRDSTYNEQFF.

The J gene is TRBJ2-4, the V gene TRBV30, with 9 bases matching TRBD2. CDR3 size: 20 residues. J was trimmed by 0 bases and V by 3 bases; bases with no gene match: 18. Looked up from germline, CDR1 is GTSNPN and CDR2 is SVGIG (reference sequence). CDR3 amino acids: CAWSGLTSGPMLLAKNIQYF. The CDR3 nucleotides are TGTGCCTGGAGCGGATTGACTAGCGGACCGATGCTACTAGCCAAAAACATTCAGTACTTC.

DNA for the CDR3: TGTGCCAGCAGCTTAAACCTACTAGCGGGGGGGCCCCGGATTCGTCTTGAGCAGTTCTTC. Translation: CASSLNLLAGGPRIRLEQFF. The chain recombines TRBV7-6 with TRBJ2-1, with 13 nucleotides matching TRBD2. The germline CDR1 and CDR2 sequences are SGHVS and FNYEAQ. V shed 2 bases, J shed 9 bases, and the junction held 19 bases outside the gene matches. The CDR3 totals 20 residues.

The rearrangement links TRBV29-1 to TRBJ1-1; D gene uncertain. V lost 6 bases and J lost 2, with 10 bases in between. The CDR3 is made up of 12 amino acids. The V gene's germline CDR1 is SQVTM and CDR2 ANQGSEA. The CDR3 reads CSVSRANTEAFF. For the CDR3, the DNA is TGCAGCGTCTCGAGGGCTAACACTGAAGCTTTCTTT.

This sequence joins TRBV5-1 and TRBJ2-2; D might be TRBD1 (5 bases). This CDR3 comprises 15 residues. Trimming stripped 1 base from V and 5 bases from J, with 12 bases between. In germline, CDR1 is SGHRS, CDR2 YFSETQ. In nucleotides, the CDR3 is TGCGCCAGCAGCTTGTTGGCTAGGGGAACCGGGGAGCTGTTTTTT. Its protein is CASSLLARGTGELFF.

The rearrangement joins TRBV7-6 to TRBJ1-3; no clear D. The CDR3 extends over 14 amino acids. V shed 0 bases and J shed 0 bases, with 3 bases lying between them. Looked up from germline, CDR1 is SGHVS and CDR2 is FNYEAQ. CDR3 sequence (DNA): TGTGCCAGCAGCTTAGCCAACTCTGGAAACACCATATATTTT. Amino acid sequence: CASSLANSGNTIYF.

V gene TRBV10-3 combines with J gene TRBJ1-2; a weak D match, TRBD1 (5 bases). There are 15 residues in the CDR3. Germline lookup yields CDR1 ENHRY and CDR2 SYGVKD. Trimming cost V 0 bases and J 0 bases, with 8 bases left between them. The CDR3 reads CAISESAGTNYGYTF. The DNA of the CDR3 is TGTGCCATCAGTGAGTCGGCAGGGACTAACTATGGCTACACCTTC.

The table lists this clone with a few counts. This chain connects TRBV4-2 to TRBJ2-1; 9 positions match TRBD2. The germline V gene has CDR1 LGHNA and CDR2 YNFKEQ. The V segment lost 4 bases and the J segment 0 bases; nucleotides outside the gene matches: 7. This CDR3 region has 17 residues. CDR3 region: CASSPLAGGSSYNEQFF. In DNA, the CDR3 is TGTGCCAGCAGCCCCCTGGCGGGGGGGAGCTCCTACAATGAGCAGTTCTTC.

The CDR3 region has the DNA TGTGCCAGCAGCCAAGGGCGCCAGAAAAGCGGAGGAGCCGAGACCCAGTACTTC. Translation: CASSQGRQKSGGAETQYF. The J gene is TRBJ2-5, the V gene TRBV4-2; D is possibly TRBD2 (5 bases). This CDR3 is built from 18 residues. Germline V CDR1 and CDR2: LGHNA, YNFKEQ. Trimming took off 1 base at V and 5 bases at J, with 23 bases between the two ends.